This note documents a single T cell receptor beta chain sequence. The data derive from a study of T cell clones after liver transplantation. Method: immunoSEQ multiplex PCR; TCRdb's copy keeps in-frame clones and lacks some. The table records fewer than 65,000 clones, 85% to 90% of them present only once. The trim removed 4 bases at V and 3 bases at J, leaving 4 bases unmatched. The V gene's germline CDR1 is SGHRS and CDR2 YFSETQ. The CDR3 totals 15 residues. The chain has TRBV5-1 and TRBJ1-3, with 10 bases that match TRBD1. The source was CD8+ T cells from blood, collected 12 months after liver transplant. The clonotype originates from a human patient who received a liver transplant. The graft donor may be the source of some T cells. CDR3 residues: CASSRDRGLGNTIYF. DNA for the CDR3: TGCGCCAGCAGCAGAGACAGGGGGCTTGGAAACACCATATATTTT.